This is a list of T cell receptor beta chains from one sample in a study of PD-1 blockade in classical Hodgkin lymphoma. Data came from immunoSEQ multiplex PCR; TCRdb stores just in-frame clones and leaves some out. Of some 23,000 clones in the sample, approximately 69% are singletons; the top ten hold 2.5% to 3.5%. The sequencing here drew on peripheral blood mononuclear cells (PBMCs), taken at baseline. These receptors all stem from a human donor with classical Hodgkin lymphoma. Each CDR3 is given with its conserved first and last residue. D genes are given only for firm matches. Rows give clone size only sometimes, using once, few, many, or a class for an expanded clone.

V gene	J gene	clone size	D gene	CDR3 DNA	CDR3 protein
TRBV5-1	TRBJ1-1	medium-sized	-	TGCGCCAGCAGCCTAGGGGACCCTAGGAACACTGAAGCTTTCTTT	CASSLGDPRNTEAFF
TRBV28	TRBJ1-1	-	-	TGTGCCAGCAGTTTTGTCACTGAAGCTTTCTTT	CASSFVTEAFF
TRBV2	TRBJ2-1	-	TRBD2	TGTGCCAGCAGTGCTGAGACTAGCGGGTTCTTC	CASSAETSGFF
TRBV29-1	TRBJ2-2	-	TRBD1	TGCAGCGTTGAAGATAGGACAGGGATTGGGAACACCGGGGAGCTGTTTTTT	CSVEDRTGIGNTGELFF
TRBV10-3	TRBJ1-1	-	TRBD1	TGTGCCATCAGGGTCCGACAGGGGGACATGAACACTGAAGCTTTCTTT	CAIRVRQGDMNTEAFF
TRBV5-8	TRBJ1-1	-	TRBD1	TGTGCCAGCAGCGATTTGGGACAGGTGAACACTGAAGCTTTCTTT	CASSDLGQVNTEAFF
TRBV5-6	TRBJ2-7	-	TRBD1	TGTGCCAGCAGCTCTACCGGGACAGGCGCCTACGAGCAGTACTTC	CASSSTGTGAYEQYF
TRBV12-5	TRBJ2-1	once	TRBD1	TGTGCTAGTGGGACCGACATCACAGGGGGTCATTACAATGAGCAGTTCTTC	CASGTDITGGHYNEQFF
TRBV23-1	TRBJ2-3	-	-	TGCGCCAGCAGTCCGGGTCCGCGCACAGATACGCAGTATTTT	CASSPGPRTDTQYF
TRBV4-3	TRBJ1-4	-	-	TGCGCCAGCAGCCAAGATGGGACGACAGCATATAATGAAAAACTGTTTTTT	CASSQDGTTAYNEKLFF
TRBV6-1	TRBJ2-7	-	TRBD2	TGTGCCAGCAGTGAAGCGTTTAGCGGGGGGAAAGACGAGCAGTACTTC	CASSEAFSGGKDEQYF
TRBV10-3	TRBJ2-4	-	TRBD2	TGTGCCATCAGTGAAGGAAAGACTAGCGCCATTGACATTCAGTACTTC	CAISEGKTSAIDIQYF
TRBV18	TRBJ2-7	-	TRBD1	TGTGCCAGCTCCCCACGACAGGGGGACTACGAGCAGTACTTC	CASSPRQGDYEQYF
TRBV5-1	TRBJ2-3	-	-	TGCGCCAGCAGCTTGGGACACCTCACAGATACGCAGTATTTT	CASSLGHLTDTQYF
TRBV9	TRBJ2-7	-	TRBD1	TGTGCCAGCAGCGTAGGGACAGGGAATGGGGAGCAGTACTTC	CASSVGTGNGEQYF
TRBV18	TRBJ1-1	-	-	TGTGCCAGCTCACCAGGGGTCAGCTATGAAGCTTTCTTT	CASSPGVSYEAFF
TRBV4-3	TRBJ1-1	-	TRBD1	TGCGCCAGCAGAGGGGACAGGGGACGAGAAGCTTTCTTT	CASRGDRGREAFF
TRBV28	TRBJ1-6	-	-	TGTGCCAGCAGTTCGGACAGAACCTCACCCCTCCACTTT	CASSSDRTSPLHF
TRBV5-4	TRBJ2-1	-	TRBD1	TGTGCCAGCAGCCAAGGGGACAGGGGATTAAGTGGTGAGCAGTTCTTC	CASSQGDRGLSGEQFF
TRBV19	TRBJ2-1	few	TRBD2	TGTGCCAGTAGTATAGGGGAGGGCCTAGGGCAGTTCTTC	CASSIGEGLGQFF
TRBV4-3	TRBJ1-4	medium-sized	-	TGCGCCAGCAGCCACAGGGCGGGAAATGAAAAACTGTTTTTT	CASSHRAGNEKLFF
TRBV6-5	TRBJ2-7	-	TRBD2	TGTGCCAGCAGTCTTGGACTAGCGCAGTCCTACGAGCAGTACTTC	CASSLGLAQSYEQYF
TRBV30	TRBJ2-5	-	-	TGTGCCTGGATGGGGGCATACCAAGAGACCCAGTACTTC	CAWMGAYQETQYF
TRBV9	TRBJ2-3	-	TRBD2	TGTGCCAGCAGCGTAGCGGGGGGGCCGAGGGGAGATACGCAGTATTTT	CASSVAGGPRGDTQYF
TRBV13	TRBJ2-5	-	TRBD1	TGTGCCAGCAGCGTCCGGGACAGGGGTTTGGGGGAGACCCAGTACTTC	CASSVRDRGLGETQYF
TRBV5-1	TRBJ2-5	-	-	TGCGCCAGCAGCTTGCCCTCCGAAGAGACCCAGTACTTC	CASSLPSEETQYF
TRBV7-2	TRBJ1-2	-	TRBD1	TGTGCCAGCAGCCCATATCTGACAGGGGGCGAAAGCTATGGCTACACCTTC	CASSPYLTGGESYGYTF
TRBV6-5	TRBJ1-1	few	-	TGTGCCAGCAGTTACAGTTGGGTAATCGGGGGTGTAGAGGCTTTCTTT	CASSYSWVIGGVEAFF
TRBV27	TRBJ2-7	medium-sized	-	TGTGCCAGCAGTTTATATGGTGGTTCCTACGAGCAGTACTTC	CASSLYGGSYEQYF
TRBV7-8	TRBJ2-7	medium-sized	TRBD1	TGTGCCAGCAGCTGGACAGGCGTTCCCAACGAGCAGTACTTC	CASSWTGVPNEQYF
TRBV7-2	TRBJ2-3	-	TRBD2	TGTGCCAGCAGCTTACCTGTAGCGGGGCCAAGCACAGATACGCAGTATTTT	CASSLPVAGPSTDTQYF
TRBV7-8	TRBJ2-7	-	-	TGTGCCAGCAGCCCCGGGACTTTCTACGAGCAGTACTTC	CASSPGTFYEQYF
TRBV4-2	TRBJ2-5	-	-	TGTGCCAGCAGCCAAGACACGATTGGAGAGACCCAGTACTTC	CASSQDTIGETQYF
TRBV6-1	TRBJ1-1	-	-	TGTGCCAGCAGTGAAGCAAGGGGTGGGGTCGACACTGAAGCTTTCTTT	CASSEARGGVDTEAFF
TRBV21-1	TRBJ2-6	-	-	TGTGCCAGCACCCCCCCCTCCTTTACAGGGCTCTCTGGGGCCAACGTCCTGACTTTC	CASTPPSFTGLSGANVLTF
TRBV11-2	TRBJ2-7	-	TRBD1	TGTGCCAGCAGCCCCGGACAGGACGTCTACGAGCAGTACTTC	CASSPGQDVYEQYF